This TCR beta chain was captured in a study of blood T cell repertoires in COVID-19. Repertoires were generated with immunoSEQ multiplex PCR, while TCRdb's copy carries only in-frame clones and drops some. The sample carries 60,000 to 95,000 clones, approximately 74% recorded once. Germline CDR1 and CDR2: MDHEN and SYDVKM. J was trimmed by 2 bases and V by 6 bases; bases with no gene match: 9. The CDR3 has 15 amino acids. The chain couples TRBV28 to TRBJ1-1; 7 nucleotides agree with TRBD1. The receptor was derived from a human donor with acute or convalescent COVID-19. The donor label of this sample is uncertain. Sequenced sample: peripheral blood. The CDR3 is CASSRQTGVNTEAFF. The CDR3 coding sequence is TGTGCCAGCAGCAGACAAACAGGGGTAAACACTGAAGCTTTCTTT.